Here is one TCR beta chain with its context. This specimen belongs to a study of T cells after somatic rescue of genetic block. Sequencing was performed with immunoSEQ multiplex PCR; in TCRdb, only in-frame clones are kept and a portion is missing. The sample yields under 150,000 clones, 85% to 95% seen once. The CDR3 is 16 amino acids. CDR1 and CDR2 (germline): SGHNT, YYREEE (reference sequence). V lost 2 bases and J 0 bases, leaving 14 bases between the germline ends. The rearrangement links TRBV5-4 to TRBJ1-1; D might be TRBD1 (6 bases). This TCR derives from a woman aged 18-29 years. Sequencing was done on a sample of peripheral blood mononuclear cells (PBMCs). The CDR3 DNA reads TGTGCCAGCAGCTTAGAAACAGGGCGGCTGAACACTGAAGCTTTCTTT. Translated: CASSLETGRLNTEAFF.